The clone carrying this T cell receptor beta chain was picked up many times. The target antigen is unknown. An end of the junction differs from the germline gene, which may be a read error. Patients were excluded if they had other autoimmune diseases or uncontrolled infections, and likewise if pregnancy or lactation applied. RNA transcripts served as template for amplifying TCR beta CDR3 sequences. The workflow started with a first-round RT-PCR run with HTBI primers and then moved on to a second-round multiplex PCR. TCRdb reprocessed the multiplex PCR reads with MiXCR, giving one entry per CDR3 protein. The sample carries some 390,000 distinct CDR3 sequences, about 17% recorded once. The data were obtained in a study of Graves' ophthalmopathy and Graves' hyperthyroidism. Study conclusions and caveats: Progression of ophthalmopathy was predicted by the model with about 67% sensitivity and roughly 74% specificity. Detection in blood was also observed for most expanded thyroid clonotypes above 0.001 frequency.

The sample comprised peripheral blood. This clonotype was sampled from a woman between 18 and 30 years old with Graves' ophthalmopathy.

The CDR3 sequence: CSAIGQGGDSWANVLTF. CDR3 DNA sequence: TGCAGTGCTATCGGGCAGGGAGGGGACTCTTGGGCCAACGTCCTGACTTTC. The rearrangement uses TRBV20-1 and TRBJ2-6; 7 nucleotides align to TRBD2. CDR1 DFQATT and CDR2 SNEGSKA come from the germline V gene (reference sequence). The CDR3 extends over 17 amino acids.